Listed below are T cell receptor beta chains from one sample, sequenced in a study of cytomegalovirus exposure and HLA in healthy donors. The table came from immunoSEQ multiplex PCR; TCRdb's copy has only in-frame clones and leaves some out. The sample holds roughly 160,000 clones; 80% to 85% are singletons and the top ten take under 0.4%. Sequencing was done on a sample of PBMCs. The receptors come from a boy aged 2 to 9 in good health and CMV-seronegative. CDR3s include the opening cysteine and the closing phenylalanine or tryptophan. A D gene is named only where the DNA matches it firmly. A clone size is listed for some rows: how often the clone was seen (once, few, many), or a class if it is expanded.

TRBV5-1	15	-	TRBJ2-7	TRBD1	CASSSRDRTSGEQYF	TGCGCCAGCAGCTCCCGGGACAGGACATCAGGCGAGCAGTACTTC
TRBV28	12	-	TRBJ1-5	-	CASSSGDQPQHF	TGTGCCAGCAGCTCAGGGGATCAGCCCCAGCATTTT
TRBV5-1	15	-	TRBJ2-2	TRBD2	CASSFGTRNTGELFF	TGCGCCAGCAGCTTTGGGACTAGAAACACCGGGGAGCTGTTTTTT
TRBV5-8	15	-	TRBJ1-5	-	CASSLVRGNNQPQHF	TGTGCCAGCAGCTTGGTCAGGGGCAACAATCAGCCCCAGCATTTT
TRBV5-1	16	-	TRBJ2-3	TRBD2	CASSLPREGPTDTQYF	TGCGCCAGCAGCTTGCCTCGGGAGGGCCCCACAGATACGCAGTATTTT
TRBV30	12	-	TRBJ2-2	-	CAWRGSPGELFF	TGTGCCTGGAGGGGGAGTCCCGGGGAGCTGTTTTTT
TRBV18	12	-	TRBJ2-5	-	CASSPPEETQYF	TGTGCCAGCTCGCCTCCAGAAGAGACCCAGTACTTC
TRBV19	14	few	TRBJ1-5	-	CASSMTGSNQPQHF	TGTGCCAGTAGTATGACAGGCAGCAATCAGCCCCAGCATTTT
TRBV9	13	-	TRBJ2-3	-	CASSVDPRDTQYF	TGTGCCAGCAGCGTAGATCCCCGAGATACGCAGTATTTT
TRBV5-4	15	-	TRBJ2-3	-	CASSLWRRGADTQYF	TGTGCCAGCAGCTTGTGGAGGCGAGGCGCAGATACGCAGTATTTT
TRBV15	17	-	TRBJ2-1	-	CATSRFPTGSSYNEQFF	TGTGCCACCAGCAGATTCCCGACGGGGAGCTCCTACAATGAGCAGTTCTTC
TRBV2	15	-	TRBJ2-7	TRBD2	CASSRGRGGSYEQYF	TGTGCCAGCAGTAGGGGCCGGGGGGGATCCTACGAGCAGTACTTC
TRBV5-1	14	-	TRBJ1-1	-	CASSPRTANTEAFF	TGCGCCAGCAGCCCGAGGACAGCGAACACTGAAGCTTTCTTT
TRBV5-4	13	-	TRBJ1-4	-	CASSRTDSEKLFF	TGTGCCAGCAGCCGCACCGACAGTGAAAAACTGTTTTTT
TRBV4-1	14	-	TRBJ1-2	-	CASSRNSNLYGYTF	TGCGCCAGCAGCCGCAACAGCAACCTCTATGGCTACACCTTC
TRBV15	15	-	TRBJ1-2	-	CATSRKVAVGYGYTF	TGTGCCACCAGCAGAAAAGTCGCCGTCGGCTATGGCTACACCTTC
TRBV6-1	16	-	TRBJ2-7	-	CASSESGRAAPYEQYF	TGTGCCAGCAGTGAAAGTGGCAGGGCTGCCCCCTACGAGCAGTACTTC
TRBV7-2	15	-	TRBJ2-7	TRBD2	CASSLSGSEVYEQYF	TGTGCCAGCAGCTTAAGCGGGAGTGAGGTTTACGAGCAGTACTTC
TRBV5-1	17	-	TRBJ2-7	TRBD1	CASSSVQGAMVGYEQYF	TGCGCCAGCAGCTCAGTACAGGGGGCGATGGTTGGGTACGAGCAGTACTTC
TRBV2	18	-	TRBJ2-1	-	CASRPQGGERGSYNEQFF	TGTGCCAGCAGGCCACAGGGTGGGGAGCGTGGCTCCTACAATGAGCAGTTCTTC
TRBV5-6	16	-	TRBJ2-1	-	CASSLAFRGTDNEQFF	TGTGCCAGCAGCTTGGCCTTCCGGGGGACAGACAATGAGCAGTTCTTC
TRBV19	13	-	TRBJ1-5	-	CASKVRNNQPQHF	TGTGCCAGTAAGGTGAGGAACAATCAGCCCCAGCATTTT
TRBV7-9	13	-	TRBJ2-7	TRBD1	CASSLAGGHEQYF	TGTGCCAGCAGCTTAGCAGGGGGCCACGAGCAGTACTTC
TRBV6-5	12	few	TRBJ1-1	-	CASSYADSEAFF	TGTGCCAGCAGTTACGCCGACAGTGAAGCTTTCTTT
TRBV18	15	-	TRBJ1-1	-	CASSQDYDLNTEAFF	TGTGCCAGCTCACAGGACTACGATTTGAACACTGAAGCTTTCTTT
TRBV5-8	14	-	TRBJ2-7	TRBD1	CASSIDRGPYEQYF	TGTGCCAGCAGCATTGACAGGGGTCCCTACGAGCAGTACTTC
TRBV5-4	13	-	TRBJ2-4	TRBD2	CASNVAGINIQYF	TGTGCCAGCAACGTAGCGGGAATCAACATTCAGTACTTC
TRBV30	15	-	TRBJ2-3	-	CAWSDTVPSTDTQYF	TGTGCCTGGAGTGATACAGTACCTAGCACAGATACGCAGTATTTT
TRBV15	14	-	TRBJ2-7	-	CATSRHGFSYEQYF	TGTGCCACCAGCAGGCACGGGTTTTCCTACGAGCAGTACTTC
TRBV25-1	16	-	TRBJ2-1	TRBD1	CASTPPTGVFGNEQFF	TGTGCCAGCACCCCACCGACAGGGGTCTTCGGCAATGAGCAGTTCTTC
TRBV7-9	17	-	TRBJ2-1	-	CASSLKVKSGLPHEQFF	TGTGCCAGCAGCTTGAAGGTAAAAAGCGGACTTCCCCATGAGCAGTTCTTC
TRBV15	14	-	TRBJ2-7	-	CATSRGRGPREQYF	TGTGCCACCAGCAGAGGACGTGGGCCCCGCGAGCAGTACTTC
TRBV9	15	-	TRBJ2-7	-	CASSLGAGSTYEQYF	TGTGCCAGCAGCCTGGGGGCTGGCTCTACCTACGAGCAGTACTTC
TRBV15	16	once	TRBJ1-2	-	CATSIVTRARAHGYTF	TGTGCCACCAGCATCGTCACGCGCGCCAGGGCTCATGGCTACACCTTC
TRBV6-1	14	-	TRBJ2-1	-	CASSPGASYNVQFF	TGTGCCAGCAGCCCAGGGGCTTCCTACAATGTGCAGTTCTTC
TRBV9	15	-	TRBJ2-3	TRBD2	CASSDDSGSMDTQYF	TGTGCCAGCAGCGATGATAGCGGGAGTATGGATACGCAGTATTTT
TRBV10-1	19	-	TRBJ2-1	TRBD2	CASSESLRMGSGGYNEQFF	TGCGCCAGCAGTGAGTCCCTTCGAATGGGTAGCGGGGGATACAATGAGCAGTTCTTC
TRBV29-1	14	-	TRBJ2-2	-	CSAYRVADTGELFF	TGCAGCGCCTACAGGGTTGCGGACACCGGGGAGCTGTTTTTT
TRBV7-9	16	-	TRBJ1-2	TRBD1	CASSLGQGAFGYGYTF	TGTGCCAGCAGCTTGGGACAGGGGGCGTTTGGCTATGGCTACACCTTC
TRBV9	16	-	TRBJ2-3	-	CASSVEGGSSTDTQYF	TGTGCCAGCAGCGTAGAGGGGGGGAGTAGCACAGATACGCAGTATTTT
TRBV6-1	14	-	TRBJ1-2	-	CASSEFGRGYGYTF	TGTGCCAGCAGTGAATTCGGCAGGGGCTATGGCTACACCTTC